This T cell receptor (beta chain) was profiled in a study of blood T cells in healthy people across ages. CDR1 and CDR2 (germline): WSHSY, SAAADI. V shed 4 bases, J shed 1 base, and the junction held 5 bases outside the gene matches. This CDR3 contains 16 residues. In regard to this clonotype: Its antigen is unidentified.

General study points: Roughly linearly, TCR beta diversity per million T cells fell as age increased. Because donor CMV status was unknown, expanded clonotype changes were possibly confounded. Long-lived donors exceeded aged donors in naive CD4+ cells and diversity.

Sample-barcoded 5' priming and a J-beta primer mix drove a second PCR of 7 to 11 cycles. TCRdb reprocessed the 5' RACE reads with MiXCR, giving one entry per CDR3 protein. The sample lists about 580,000 distinct CDR3 sequences, about 45% seen once, with roughly 25% in the top ten. Russia was home to the donors, healthy Caucasian individuals aged about 6 to 90. What was sequenced was blood. The chain joins TRBV10-2 to TRBJ2-7, with TRBD1 identical over 12 bases. The clonotype comes from a man older than 75 in good health. CDR3 amino acids: CASSVGTGGLSYEQYF. Here the CDR3 DNA reads TGCGCCAGCAGTGTAGGGACAGGGGGCCTATCCTACGAGCAGTACTTC.